These 26 T cell receptor beta chains share one sample of origin, sequenced in a study of cytomegalovirus exposure and HLA in healthy donors. PCR primers comprised 60 Vbeta and 13 Jbeta primers. TCRdb's copy holds only in-frame clones and misses some; the assay was immunoSEQ multiplex PCR. The sample contains some 110,000 clones, 60% to 85% of which appear only once. Sequences were obtained from PBMCs. All receptors come from a man aged 50 to 60 in good health and CMV-seropositive.

To note about this clone: At one end the junction does not follow the germline gene, possibly because of a read error. The gene calls are TRBV7-2 and TRBJ2-3, with TRBD2 identical over 7 bases. Per germline, CDR1 SGHTA and CDR2 FQGNSA. The CDR3 sequence is 15 residues long. Here the CDR3 DNA reads TGTGCCAGCAGCTTAGACGGCGGGAGCATAGATACGCAGTATTTT. This sequence encodes CASSLDGGSIDTQYF.

The chain uses TRBV6-1 and TRBJ2-5; D perhaps matches TRBD2 (7 bases). The CDR3 is 14 residues long. CDR1 is MNHNS, CDR2 SASEGT, per germline. V was trimmed by 3 bases and J by 5 bases, leaving 13 bases between them. The DNA for the CDR3 is TGTGCCAGCAGTGAGGGGGGGGCCGGGGAGACCCAGTACTTC. Protein: CASSEGGAGETQYF.

This clone was seen a handful of times. The V and J genes are TRBV18 and TRBJ1-1; TRBD1 agrees at 10 bases. This CDR3 has 16 amino acids. The germline V gene has CDR1 KGHSH and CDR2 LQKENI. The V and J ends lost 3 bases and 0 bases, in that order; junction bases with no gene match: 4. CDR3 bases: TGTGCCAGCTCACCGCCCGGGACAGGGGTGAACACTGAAGCTTTCTTT. Translated, it gives CASSPPGTGVNTEAFF.

The chain combines TRBV2 with TRBJ1-1; D possibly corresponds to TRBD1 (5 bases). The CDR3 extends over 14 amino acids. CDR1 is SNHLY, CDR2 FYNNEI, per germline. V shed 4 bases and J shed 1 base, with 10 bases lying between them. As DNA, the CDR3 is TGTGCCAGCAGTGTAGGACAAAAGAACACTGAAGCTTTCTTT. Translating it yields CASSVGQKNTEAFF.

The gene calls are TRBV5-1 and TRBJ1-3; the D is unclear. This CDR3 has 12 amino acids. Trimming removed 0 bases at V and 8 bases at J, with 6 bases between. Germline lookup yields CDR1 SGHRS and CDR2 YFSETQ. CDR3 protein: CASSLAGDTIYF. For the CDR3, the DNA is TGCGCCAGCAGCTTGGCCGGGGACACCATATATTTT. Variable domain in full (rest from reference TRBV5-1 and TRBJ1-3): KAGVTQTPRYLIKTRGQQVTLSCSPISGHRSVSWYQQTPGQGLQFLFEYFSETQRNKGNFPGRFSGRQFSNSRSEMNVSTLELGDSALYLCASSLAGDTIYFGEGSWLTVV.

The V call is TRBV9, the J call TRBJ2-1; 8 bases agree with TRBD1. This CDR3 is 15 amino acids long. CDR1 and CDR2 (germline): SGDLS, YYNGEE. The J segment lost 8 bases and the V segment lost 3 bases, leaving 10 bases of the junction unmatched. CDR3 sequence (DNA): TGTGCCAGCAGCGAAACAGGGGGGTTCTTCGATGAGCAGTTCTTC. Its translation is CASSETGGFFDEQFF.

The chain is built from TRBV7-2 and TRBJ2-5; the match to TRBD2 covers 8 bases. Germline V gives CDR1 SGHTA, CDR2 FQGNSA. CDR3 size: 14 residues. V lost 5 bases, J lost 5 bases, and 7 bases stayed unmatched. The CDR3 sequence is CASSQRGTGETQYF. CDR3 sequence (DNA): TGTGCCAGCAGCCAGCGGGGGACTGGGGAGACCCAGTACTTC.

The rearrangement uses TRBV27 and TRBJ2-6; 8 bases map to TRBD2. Germline CDR1 and CDR2: MNHEY and SMNVEV (reference sequence). The junction had 10 bases not matched to a gene; V was cut back by 6 bases and J by 0 bases. There are 18 residues in the CDR3. CDR3 bases: TGTGCCAGCAGGATCGGGGGGGCCTACAACTCTGGGGCCAACGTCCTGACTTTC. Amino acid sequence: CASRIGGAYNSGANVLTF. Looking up the rest from reference TRBV27 and TRBJ2-6 gives the full variable domain: EAQVTQNPRYLITVTGKKLTVTCSQNMNHEYMSWYRQDPGLGLRQIYYSMNVEVTDKGDVPEGYKVSRKEKRNFPLILESPSPNQTSLYFCASRIGGAYNSGANVLTFGAGSRLTVL.

The rearrangement links TRBV6-5 to TRBJ1-2; weak D call: TRBD1 (6 bases). V was cut by 0 bases and J by 2 bases, with 13 bases left in between. The CDR3 sequence is 16 residues long. Germline assignment: CDR1 MNHEY and CDR2 SVGAGI. CDR3 residues: CASSYSVNRANYGYTF. CDR3 DNA sequence: TGTGCCAGCAGTTACTCGGTAAACAGGGCGAACTATGGCTACACCTTC.

The chain has TRBV9 and TRBJ2-7; TRBD1 matches 10 bases. Germline CDR1 reads SGDLS; CDR2 reads YYNGEE. The CDR3 is 14 residues long. V was pared by 0 bases and J by 6 bases, with 3 bases of the junction left unmatched. The CDR3 is CASSVGRDRGEQYF. The CDR3 DNA is TGTGCCAGCAGCGTAGGACGGGACAGGGGCGAGCAGTACTTC.

This clone has a single count. This chain uses TRBV18 with TRBJ2-5, with D perhaps TRBD2 (5 bases). The CDR3 length is 14 residues. From germline, CDR1 is KGHSH and CDR2 LQKENI. Trimming removed 3 bases at V and 5 bases at J, with 13 bases between. CDR3 loop: CASSPRAREETQYF. The DNA for the CDR3 is TGTGCCAGCTCACCTCGGGCAAGGGAGGAGACCCAGTACTTC.

The J gene is TRBJ1-1, the V gene TRBV6-5, with D unresolved. V lost 6 bases, J lost 1 base, and 15 bases lay in between. Germline V gene lookup returns CDR1 MNHEY and CDR2 SVGAGI. The CDR3 length is 15 residues. In DNA form, the CDR3 reads TGTGCCAGCAGCTACCGGGGTCTAAGGAACACTGAAGCTTTCTTT. It is translated as CASSYRGLRNTEAFF.

With respect to this clone: The sample has other DNA sequences that encode this CDR3 too. In DNA form, the CDR3 reads TGCGCCAGCAGAGAACAGGGAAGTCAGCCCCAGCATTTT. It translates to CASREQGSQPQHF. The chain is built from TRBV10-2 and TRBJ1-5; TRBD1 might be the D (6 bases). Trimming took 6 bases from V and 6 from J, leaving 12 bases between them. CDR1 is WSHSY, CDR2 SAAADI, per germline. The CDR3 contains 13 residues.

The chain uses TRBV15 and TRBJ1-2; 7 bases are a match to TRBD1. The V gene end was trimmed by 4 bases and the J gene end by 4 bases; junction bases not matched to a gene: 9. The germline CDR1 and CDR2 sequences are LNHNV and YYDKDF (reference sequence). CDR3 size: 15 residues. The CDR3 sequence is CATSTPGQERYGYTF. The CDR3 nucleotides are TGTGCCACCAGCACCCCCGGACAGGAGCGCTATGGCTACACCTTC.

The chain links TRBV2 to TRBJ2-3; 9 positions agree with TRBD2. CDR1 is SNHLY and CDR2 is FYNNEI in the germline V gene. The CDR3 has 14 residues. V gave up 7 bases and J gave up 3 bases; unmatched junction bases: 5. The CDR3 coding sequence is TGTGCCAGCAACGGCGGGGGGGAGACAGATACGCAGTATTTT. Its translation: CASNGGGETDTQYF.

The rearrangement uses TRBV5-1 and TRBJ1-6, with TRBD1 matching 8 bases. Germline loops: CDR1 SGHRS, CDR2 YFSETQ. CDR3 length equals 16 residues. Unmatched junction bases numbered 3, after V lost 0 bases and J lost 4 bases. CDR3 nucleotide sequence: TGCGCCAGCAGCTTGGGACAGGGGAATTATAATTCACCCCTCCACTTT. Residues: CASSLGQGNYNSPLHF.

The count of this clone is one. The V call is TRBV29-1, the J call TRBJ2-7, with D possibly matching TRBD2 (5 bases). From germline, CDR1 is SQVTM and CDR2 ANQGSEA. Trimming removed 7 bases from V and 3 bases from J, with 22 bases in between. The CDR3 length is 15 residues. This CDR3 is CSAGVPRTHFYEQYF. The CDR3 nucleotides read TGCAGCGCCGGGGTACCCAGAACTCATTTCTACGAGCAGTACTTC.

This rearrangement joins TRBV9 to TRBJ2-1; 13 nucleotides line up with TRBD2. Losses at the gene ends were 4 bases for V and 0 bases for J; bases not matched to a gene: 13. This CDR3 contains 20 residues. The germline V gene encodes CDR1 SGDLS and CDR2 YYNGEE. The CDR3 region has the DNA TGTGCCAGCAGCATCGGGACTAGCGGGGTCCTAAGGAGCTCCTACAATGAGCAGTTCTTC. Protein sequence: CASSIGTSGVLRSSYNEQFF.

V usage is TRBV27 and J usage is TRBJ2-7; tentative D call: TRBD1 (7 bases). V was pared by 6 bases and J by 5 bases, with 20 bases between. This CDR3 has 15 residues. CDR1 is MNHEY, CDR2 SMNVEV, per germline (reference sequence). This chain's CDR3 is CASRKKQGTLHEQYF. Written as DNA, the CDR3 is TGTGCCAGCAGGAAAAAACAGGGGACTCTCCACGAGCAGTACTTC.

V gene TRBV27 combines with J gene TRBJ2-2, with 10 bases fitting TRBD1. Germline CDR1 MNHEY, CDR2 SMNVEV (reference sequence). Trimming removed 5 bases from V and 5 bases from J; junction bases left unmatched: 5. This CDR3 region has 15 residues. CDR3 loop: CASSPGQGGTGELFF. The CDR3 DNA is TGTGCCAGCAGTCCTGGACAGGGGGGAACCGGGGAGCTGTTTTTT.

V is TRBV7-2 and J is TRBJ1-5; D is unresolved. Germline assignment: CDR1 SGHTA and CDR2 FQGNSA. The V gene lost 3 bases and the J gene lost 3 bases, with 12 bases spanning the gap. The CDR3 loop spans 15 amino acids. CDR3 in DNA: TGTGCCAGCAGCTTGGTGACAACAGCCAATCAGCCCCAGCATTTT. Protein product: CASSLVTTANQPQHF.

The chain joins TRBV6-5 to TRBJ1-2; D is perhaps TRBD1 (6 bases). V shed 2 bases and J shed 4 bases, with 14 bases lying between them. Per germline, CDR1 MNHEY and CDR2 SVGAGI. The CDR3 has 15 amino acids. CDR3 loop: CASSYGQGMLYGYTF. CDR3 DNA: TGTGCCAGCAGTTACGGGCAGGGGATGCTCTATGGCTACACCTTC.

The chain employs TRBV29-1 and TRBJ2-3, with D uncertain. This CDR3 region has 12 residues. Per germline, CDR1 SQVTM and CDR2 ANQGSEA. The V end lost 7 bases, the J end lost 6 bases, and 14 bases lay between the germline ends. The CDR3 DNA is TGCAGCGCCTCACCGGTCAGGGATACGCAGTATTTT. It is translated as CSASPVRDTQYF.

The gene calls are TRBV28 and TRBJ1-2, with D possibly TRBD1 on 5 matching bases. V dropped 5 bases and J dropped 8 bases, with 15 bases sitting between them. CDR1 is MDHEN and CDR2 is SYDVKM in the germline V gene. CDR3 size: 13 residues. DNA for the CDR3: TGTGCCAGCAGTCCCTACAGGCATCGGGGCTACACCTTC. Translated: CASSPYRHRGYTF.

This chain links TRBV9 with TRBJ1-1; D is possibly TRBD1 (6 bases). The ends were cut back, 2 bases at V and 2 bases at J, with 7 bases in the middle. The CDR3 spans 13 residues. The germline V gene has CDR1 SGDLS and CDR2 YYNGEE. The CDR3 DNA follows: TGTGCCAGCAGCGTGGGACATAACACTGAAGCTTTCTTT. It yields the protein CASSVGHNTEAFF.

The chain employs TRBV7-2 and TRBJ1-4; 7 positions agree with TRBD1. The germline V gene has CDR1 SGHTA and CDR2 FQGNSA. The CDR3 spans 15 residues. With V trimmed by 5 bases and J by 7 bases, 10 bases remained unmatched. CDR3 residues: CASSRDTGASEKLFF. The CDR3 coding sequence is TGTGCCAGCAGCAGGGACACAGGGGCATCTGAAAAACTGTTTTTT. Variable domain in full (rest from reference TRBV7-2 and TRBJ1-4): GAGVSQSPSNKVTEKGKDVELRCDPISGHTALYWYRQSLGQGLEFLIYFQGNSAPDKSGLPSDRFSAERTGGSVSTLTIQRTQQEDSAVYLCASSRDTGASEKLFFGSGTQLSVL.